This T cell receptor beta chain derives from a study of T cell repertoires in cytomegalovirus infection. Study at large: Recently identified HLA-C-restricted CMV epitopes were used, and well-studied HLA-B-restricted CMV epitopes were used as well. Study-level findings and limits: CMV carriers having the relevant HLA were flagged by cumulative public TCR beta family frequency. The ex vivo response was dominated by HLA-C-restricted CMV-specific TCR beta clonotypes.

TCRdb analysed the reads with MiXCR anew, one entry per CDR3 protein. The data contain approximately 590,000 distinct CDR3 sequences, 40% of them singletons. This clonotype was detected a few times. Antigen: not known. The length of the CDR3 is 17 residues. Germline V gene data show CDR1 as SEHNR and CDR2 as FQNEAQ (reference sequence). Trimming cost V 2 bases and J 0 bases, with 17 bases left between them. The TCR was taken from a human donor in good health (CMV status not recorded). Some clones in this sample may be carry-over from other donors' samples. The chain carries TRBV7-9 and TRBJ2-7; D is uncertain. Material: cultured PBMCs, obtained from culture after CMV antigen stimulation. The DNA of the CDR3 is TGTGCCAGCAGCTTATCCCCCGGAGCGTGGAGCTCCTACGAGCAGTACTTC. Translation: CASSLSPGAWSSYEQYF.